Listed below are T cell receptor beta chains from one sample, sequenced in a study of regulatory T cells in long-lasting Graves disease. MiXCR, applied by TCRdb to the multiplex PCR reads, yields one record per CDR3 protein. Of 400,000 to 500,000 distinct CDR3 sequences in the sample, 21% are singletons; the top ten hold roughly an eighth. Sequenced material: peripheral blood mononuclear cells (PBMCs), taken when the disease was refractory, from a patient treated with antithyroid drugs. The source is a female donor with Graves disease. Both conserved end residues are part of each CDR3. Each record gives: clone size, D gene, J gene, V gene, CDR3 protein, CDR3 DNA. D genes are given only for firm matches. Size tells how often a clone was seen (once, few, many) or the class of an expanded clone, and some rows leave it out.

>many|TRBD1|TRBJ1-1|TRBV2
CASSRDRVSFF
TGTGCCAGCAGTCGGGACAGGGTGTCTTTCTTT
>few|TRBD1|TRBJ2-7|TRBV3-1
CASSHPGQVYYEQYF
TGTGCCAGCAGCCACCCGGGACAGGTGTACTACGAGCAGTACTTC
>NA|TRBD1|TRBJ2-2|TRBV7-3
CASSPWKGAAGELFF
TGTGCCAGCAGCCCTTGGAAGGGGGCGGCCGGGGAGCTGTTTTTT
>NA|NA|TRBJ2-7|TRBV29-1
CSVEGPSSYEQYF
TGCAGCGTTGAGGGGCCGAGCTCCTACGAGCAGTACTTC
>many|NA|TRBJ1-2|TRBV28
CASSPREGGFYGYTF
TGTGCCAGCAGTCCCCGGGAAGGGGGGTTCTATGGCTACACCTTC
>NA|NA|TRBJ2-5|TRBV5-1
CASSSTTGTVGETQYF
TGCGCCAGCAGCTCAACGACGGGTACGGTCGGAGAGACCCAGTACTTC
>few|TRBD2|TRBJ2-2|TRBV28
CASSPLGGDTGELFF
TGTGCCAGCAGTCCCTTGGGGGGGGACACCGGGGAGCTGTTTTTT
>NA|NA|TRBJ1-4|TRBV6-1
CATRGPNEELFF
TGTGCCACCAGGGGCCCTAATGAAGAACTGTTTTTT
>NA|NA|TRBJ1-4|TRBV6-5
CASSYSTGVLNEKLFF
TGTGCCAGCAGTTACTCAACCGGGGTACTTAATGAAAAACTGTTTTTT
>few|TRBD2|TRBJ2-1|TRBV27
CASSLRGTSGTNEQFF
TGTGCCAGCAGTTTAAGGGGGACTAGCGGGACTAATGAGCAGTTCTTC
>few|NA|TRBJ1-5|TRBV20-1
CSARAPNQPQHF
TGCAGTGCTCGGGCCCCCAATCAGCCCCAGCATTTT
>many|NA|TRBJ1-5|TRBV12-3/TRBV12-4
CASSFLDANQPQHF
TGTGCCAGCAGTTTCCTCGACGCCAATCAGCCCCAGCATTTT
>NA|NA|TRBJ1-6|TRBV6-1
CASLLTWSNSPLHF
TGTGCCAGCCTCCTGACGTGGTCCAATTCACCCCTCCACTTT
>few|TRBD1|TRBJ2-1|TRBV2
CASSEGGQGISEQFF
TGTGCCAGCAGTGAAGGGGGACAGGGAATTAGTGAGCAGTTCTTC
>many|NA|TRBJ2-5|TRBV7-9
CASSWGGETQYF
TGTGCCAGCAGTTGGGGCGGAGAGACCCAGTACTTC
>many|TRBD2|TRBJ2-7|TRBV13
CASSLSSGSVAEQYF
TGTGCCAGCAGCTTATCCAGCGGGAGTGTGGCCGAGCAGTACTTC
>many|NA|TRBJ1-2|TRBV2
CASRDFYGYTF
TGTGCCAGCCGTGATTTCTATGGCTACACCTTC
>NA|NA|TRBJ1-2|TRBV29-1
CSDEYGYTF
TGCAGCGACGAATATGGCTACACCTTC
>NA|NA|TRBJ2-5|TRBV7-9
CASSLNSGAETQYF
TGTGCCAGCAGCTTAAATTCAGGGGCAGAGACCCAGTACTTC
>NA|TRBD1|TRBJ2-6|TRBV5-1
CASSRMDRGLPYSGANVLTF
TGCGCCAGCAGCCGTATGGACAGGGGCCTACCTTACTCTGGGGCCAACGTCCTGACTTTC
>many|NA|TRBJ2-2|TRBV6-2/TRBV6-3
CASSYREQVNTGELFF
TGTGCCAGCAGTTACCGAGAACAGGTGAACACCGGGGAGCTGTTTTTT
>NA|NA|TRBJ1-2|TRBV5-1
CASSLGELDYTF
TGCGCCAGCAGCTTGGGGGAGTTGGACTACACCTTC
>NA|NA|TRBJ2-3|TRBV10-3
CAISEGTRDTQYF
TGTGCCATCAGTGAGGGAACTAGGGATACGCAGTATTTT
>NA|TRBD1|TRBJ2-5|TRBV24-1
CATSEPSGTGGDETQYF
TGTGCCACCAGTGAACCTTCCGGGACAGGGGGCGACGAGACCCAGTACTTC
>few|NA|TRBJ1-3|TRBV5-1
CASSEDSSGNTIYF
TGCGCCAGCAGCGAGGACAGCTCTGGAAACACCATATATTTT
>few|NA|TRBJ2-5|TRBV13
CASSLFKETQYF
TGTGCCAGCAGCTTATTTAAAGAGACCCAGTACTTC
>NA|NA|TRBJ2-1|TRBV28
CASSRPDAGPSNLLF
TGTGCCAGCAGTCGCCCCGACGCAGGGCCATCGAATTTGCTCTTC
>many|TRBD1|TRBJ1-4|TRBV5-1
CASSLEGQGNEKLFF
TGCGCCAGCAGCTTGGAGGGACAGGGTAATGAAAAACTGTTTTTT
>many|NA|TRBJ1-1|TRBV6-1
CASSEDGGETEAFF
TGTGCCAGCAGTGAAGATGGGGGGGAAACTGAAGCTTTCTTT
>many|NA|TRBJ2-5|TRBV12-3/TRBV12-4
CASSFLHPTETQYF
TGTGCCAGCAGTTTTCTACACCCGACAGAGACCCAGTACTTC
>many|NA|TRBJ1-2|TRBV12-3/TRBV12-4
CASSFGAGRVFGYTF
TGTGCCAGCAGTTTTGGGGCAGGAAGAGTTTTTGGCTACACCTTC
>many|TRBD1|TRBJ2-5|TRBV5-6
CASSLGQGAQETQYF
TGTGCCAGCAGCTTGGGGCAGGGGGCGCAGGAGACCCAGTACTTC
>NA|NA|TRBJ2-7|TRBV28
CASSFGGPSKYF
TGTGCCAGCAGTTTCGGAGGACCGTCTAAGTACTTC
>many|NA|TRBJ2-5|TRBV15
CATSRERAGETQYF
TGTGCCACCAGCAGAGAGAGGGCAGGGGAGACCCAGTACTTC
>NA|TRBD1|TRBJ1-5|TRBV2
CASRRDRGYSNQPQHF
TGTGCCAGCAGGCGGGACAGGGGATATAGCAATCAGCCCCAGCATTTT
>many|TRBD2|TRBJ2-4|TRBV20-1
CSAWTSGRNIQYF
TGCAGTGCGTGGACTAGCGGGAGGAACATTCAGTACTTC
>many|NA|TRBJ2-5|TRBV7-8
CASTPVGVETQYF
TGTGCCAGCACCCCGGTCGGGGTCGAGACCCAGTACTTC
>many|NA|TRBJ2-5|TRBV11-2
CASSQRLRQETQYF
TGTGCCAGCAGCCAAAGACTCCGCCAAGAGACCCAGTACTTC
>NA|TRBD1|TRBJ2-7|TRBV5-6
CASSLPGTAYEQYF
TGTGCCAGCAGCCTTCCCGGGACAGCATACGAGCAGTACTTC
>NA|NA|TRBJ1-1|TRBV2
CASSEAGGRPGAFF
TGTGCCAGCAGTGAAGCGGGAGGACGGCCCGGAGCTTTCTTT
>NA|NA|TRBJ1-5|TRBV9
CASSQGEGPQPQHF
TGTGCCAGCAGCCAAGGGGAAGGCCCTCAGCCCCAGCATTTT
>many|NA|TRBJ2-7|TRBV6-1
CASVRSSYEQYF
TGTGCCAGCGTAAGGAGCTCCTACGAGCAGTACTTC
>many|NA|TRBJ2-7|TRBV28
CASRNENYEQYF
TGTGCCAGCAGAAATGAGAACTACGAGCAGTACTTC
>NA|TRBD2|TRBJ2-2|TRBV5-1
CASSLVLAGGPTGELFF
TGCGCCAGCAGCTTGGTTCTAGCGGGAGGGCCAACCGGGGAGCTGTTTTTT
>NA|NA|TRBJ2-4|TRBV5-1
CASSPGTFIAKNIQYF
TGCGCCAGCAGCCCCGGGACTTTCATAGCCAAAAACATTCAGTACTTC
>many|NA|TRBJ2-7|TRBV7-2
CASSLVVGRSYEQYF
TGTGCCAGCAGCTTAGTGGTAGGCAGGTCCTACGAGCAGTACTTC
>NA|TRBD2|TRBJ2-7|TRBV7-8
CASSLGRASGNYEQYF
TGTGCCAGCAGCTTAGGGCGGGCTAGCGGGAACTACGAGCAGTACTTC
>many|NA|TRBJ2-5|TRBV20-1
CSARSAGVTGEHVQETQYF
TGCAGTGCCCGGTCGGCAGGGGTGACGGGAGAACATGTTCAAGAGACCCAGTACTTC
>many|NA|TRBJ2-7|TRBV24-1
CATSGTDNPYEQYF
TGTGCCACCAGTGGAACAGATAACCCCTACGAGCAGTACTTC
>NA|NA|TRBJ2-1|TRBV5-6
CASSFGTSDNEQFF
TGTGCCAGCAGCTTCGGGACCAGCGACAATGAGCAGTTCTTC
>many|TRBD1|TRBJ1-5|TRBV2
CASSESGQLNQPQHF
TGTGCCAGCAGTGAGTCGGGACAGCTCAATCAGCCCCAGCATTTT
>few|NA|TRBJ2-7|TRBV27
CASSLKGYSYEQYF
TGTGCCAGCAGTTTGAAGGGTTACTCCTACGAGCAGTACTTC
>many|NA|TRBJ2-7|TRBV10-3
CATQGRATYEQYF
TGTGCCACCCAGGGGAGGGCAACCTACGAGCAGTACTTC